This TCR beta chain was sequenced for a study of Ad26.COV2.S vaccination and SARS-CoV-2 variants. Study results and caveats: Placebo recipients showed lower spike-specific TCR breadth than vaccinees.

Note on this clone: Its specificity is unknown.

The treatment here: 15 to 20 received Ad26.COV2.S at low or high dose, single or two shots; 5 received placebo; per-sample allocation not given. The samples were gathered on day 63 after the first injection of vaccine or placebo. SARS-CoV-2 spike from the Wuhan strain was encoded by the vaccine, an Ad26 vector. Profiling relied on immunoSEQ multiplex PCR, and the TCRdb table lists in-frame clones only, not all of them. There are roughly 350,000 clones in the sample; 88% occur only once, and 6.4% lies in the top ten. The receptor's source is a person aged 18-60 years who received the Ad26.COV2.S COVID-19 vaccine or a placebo. The material was peripheral blood, obtained in a trial of Ad26.COV2.S vaccine versus placebo.

CDR3 amino acids: CASKITLAATDTEAFF. The CDR3 DNA is TGCGCCAGCAAAATCACCCTGGCGGCTACGGACACTGAAGCTTTCTTT. The rearrangement uses TRBV5-1 and TRBJ1-1; D is uncertain. Germline CDR1 SGHRS, CDR2 YFSETQ. This CDR3 spans 16 amino acids. V dropped 6 bases and J dropped 3 bases, with 21 bases sitting between them.